What follows are 22 T cell receptor beta chains derived from one specimen sequenced in a study of T cells expressing NK-cell markers. TCRdb reprocessed the 5' RACE reads, with one entry per CDR3 protein and no DNA. The specimen's table records 120,000 to 150,000 distinct CDR3 sequences. Source material: blood T cells: a sorted CD56 or NKG2C T cell subset, CD4+ or CD8+ T cells, or bulk PBMC T cells (not recorded which). All receptors derive from a young man in good health.

V is TRBV7-9 and J is TRBJ2-2; TCRdb's D call of TRBD2 is untestable without DNA. Germline V gene data show CDR1 as SEHNR and CDR2 as FQNEAQ (reference sequence). This CDR3 has 13 residues. The CDR3 loop is CAGDSGYTGELFF. The full variable domain, in which reference TRBV7-9 and TRBJ2-2 provide the parts outside the CDR3, is DTGVSQNPRHKITKRGQNVTFRCDPISEHNRLYWYRQTLGQGPEFLTYFQNEAQLEKSRLLSDRFSAERPKGSFSTLEIQRTEQGDSAMYLCAGDSGYTGELFFGEGSRLTVL.

The chain employs TRBV7-9 and TRBJ1-4. This CDR3 spans 15 amino acids. From germline, CDR1 is SEHNR and CDR2 FQNEAQ (reference sequence). The CDR3 is CASRSETAGNEKLFF. The variable domain in full, completed from reference TRBV7-9 and TRBJ1-4, reads DTGVSQNPRHKITKRGQNVTFRCDPISEHNRLYWYRQTLGQGPEFLTYFQNEAQLEKSRLLSDRFSAERPKGSFSTLEIQRTEQGDSAMYLCASRSETAGNEKLFFGSGTQLSVL.

V usage is TRBV12-3 or TRBV12-4 and J usage is TRBJ2-2; the D call of TRBD1 rests on TCRdb alone, since no DNA is present to check it. The CDR3 runs to 14 residues. CDR3 residues: CASSSSGLTGELFF.

The V gene is TRBV6-2 or TRBV6-3, the J gene TRBJ2-4; TCRdb's D gene call, TRBD2, goes unchecked for lack of DNA. Germline V gene data show CDR1 as MNHEY and CDR2 as SVGEGT. The CDR3 has 14 residues. This CDR3 is CASSLAGGLNIQYF.

This chain's CDR3 is CASSLGAGFNEQFF. V gene TRBV7-9 combines with J gene TRBJ2-1; TCRdb outputs TRBD1, but without DNA this stays unchecked. Germline V lookup: CDR1 SEHNR, CDR2 FQNEAQ (reference sequence). This CDR3 contains 14 residues.

V is TRBV28 and J is TRBJ2-7. CDR3 size: 14 residues. Germline V gene sequence: CDR1 MDHEN, CDR2 SYDVKM. CDR3 residues: CASSLHRGLYEQYF.

The V gene is TRBV18, the J gene TRBJ1-5; the TRBD1 assignment by TCRdb is unverifiable without DNA. The CDR3 loop spans 20 amino acids. Germline V gene lookup returns CDR1 KGHSH and CDR2 LQKENI. CDR3 protein: CASSPLSPGDRQYSNQPQHF.

The gene calls are TRBV30 and TRBJ2-1; the D gene TCRdb calls, TRBD1, cannot be checked with no DNA. This CDR3 has 13 amino acids. CDR1 is GTSNPN and CDR2 is SVGIG in the germline V gene (reference sequence). CDR3 loop: CAGDRAGYNEQFF.

This chain links TRBV12-3 or TRBV12-4 with TRBJ2-3. The length of the CDR3 is 12 residues. CDR3 protein: CASSTVTDTQYF.

The V call is TRBV28, the J call TRBJ2-7; the TRBD1 assignment by TCRdb is unverifiable without DNA. In germline, CDR1 is MDHEN, CDR2 SYDVKM. The CDR3 has 15 residues. CDR3 sequence reads: CASSVSGGSPYEQYF.

V and J are TRBV7-6 and TRBJ2-1; the TCRdb call, TRBD2, lacks DNA for checking. CDR3 size: 15 residues. The germline V gene encodes CDR1 SGHVS and CDR2 FNYEAQ. CDR3 protein: CASSLDGLAGAEQFF.

The chain uses TRBV12-3 or TRBV12-4 and TRBJ1-1; as DNA is missing, the TRBD1 call by TCRdb cannot be tested. The CDR3 runs to 14 residues. The CDR3: CASSFWSGGTEAFF.

The V and J genes are TRBV19 and TRBJ2-3. Germline CDR1 and CDR2: LNHDA and SQIVND (reference sequence). The CDR3 has 12 amino acids. CDR3 loop: CASSAHTDTQYF.

The rearrangement joins TRBV12-3 or TRBV12-4 to TRBJ1-1. The length of the CDR3 is 12 residues. The CDR3 loop reads CASSLQYVEAFF.

The rearrangement joins TRBV5-1 to TRBJ2-2; absent DNA, TCRdb's TRBD2 call cannot be checked. CDR3 size: 18 residues. The germline CDR1 and CDR2 sequences are SGHRS and YFSETQ. CDR3 sequence reads: CASSTDRGLAGNTGELFF.

This chain joins TRBV6-6 and TRBJ2-5; TCRdb's D call of TRBD2 is untestable without DNA. The V gene's germline CDR1 is MNHNY and CDR2 SVGAGI (reference sequence). This CDR3 is built from 13 residues. The CDR3 sequence: CASSYAGRETQYF.

V gene TRBV5-1 combines with J gene TRBJ2-1; TCRdb picks TRBD1, but there is no DNA to check that call. CDR3 length equals 11 residues. CDR1 is SGHRS and CDR2 is YFSETQ in the germline V gene. The CDR3 loop is CASSLGQGQFF.

V usage is TRBV9 and J usage is TRBJ2-2. The CDR3 extends over 16 amino acids. The germline CDR1 and CDR2 sequences are SGDLS and YYNGEE. CDR3 in amino acids: CASSALTDIYTGELFF.

The V call is TRBV20-1, the J call TRBJ2-7. The CDR3 spans 13 residues. CDR1 is DFQATT and CDR2 is SNEGSKA in the germline V gene (reference sequence). The CDR3 sequence is CSPTQRDLYEQYF.

This chain joins TRBV7-9 and TRBJ1-2. The CDR3 sequence is 13 residues long. Germline lookup yields CDR1 SEHNR and CDR2 FQNEAQ (reference sequence). CDR3 region: CASSLEGRYGYTF.

The genes are TRBV29-1 and TRBJ2-5. This CDR3 is built from 14 residues. CDR1 is SQVTM and CDR2 is ANQGSEA in the germline V gene. Here the CDR3 reads CSVVGGGNGETQYF.

This sequence joins TRBV27 and TRBJ2-3; TCRdb lists TRBD2, though no DNA is available to test this call. CDR3 length equals 15 residues. Germline CDR1 reads MNHEY; CDR2 reads SMNVEV (reference sequence). Here the CDR3 reads CASSLLAGITDTQYF.